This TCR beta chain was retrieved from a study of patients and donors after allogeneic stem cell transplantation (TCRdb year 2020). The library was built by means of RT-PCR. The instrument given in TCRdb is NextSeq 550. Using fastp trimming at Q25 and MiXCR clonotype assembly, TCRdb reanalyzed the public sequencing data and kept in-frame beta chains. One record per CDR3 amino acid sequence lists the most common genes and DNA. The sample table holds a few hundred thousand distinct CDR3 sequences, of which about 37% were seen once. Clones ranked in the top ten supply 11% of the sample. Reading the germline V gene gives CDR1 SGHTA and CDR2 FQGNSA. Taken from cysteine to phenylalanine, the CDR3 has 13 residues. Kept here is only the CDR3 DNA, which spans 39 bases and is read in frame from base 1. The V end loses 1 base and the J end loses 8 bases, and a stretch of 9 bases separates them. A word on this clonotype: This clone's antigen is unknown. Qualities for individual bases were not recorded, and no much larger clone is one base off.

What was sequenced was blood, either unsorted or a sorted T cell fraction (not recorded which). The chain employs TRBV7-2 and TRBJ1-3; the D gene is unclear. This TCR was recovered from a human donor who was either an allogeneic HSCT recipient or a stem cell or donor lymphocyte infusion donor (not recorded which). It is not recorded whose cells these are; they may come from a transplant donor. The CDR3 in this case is CASSLDPGDTIYF. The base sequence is TGTGCCAGCAGCTTAGATCCTGGGGACACCATATATTTT.